This paragraph covers one T cell receptor beta chain sequence. This clonotype was detected many times. No antigen is known for it. No base-level quality is on record; no much larger clone is a single base apart. CDR1 and CDR2, per the germline V gene, are SGHAT and FQNNGV. The junction carries 5 bases between V and J, which are trimmed by 3 bases and 0 bases respectively. Reading from cysteine to phenylalanine, the CDR3 counts 14 amino acids. The DNA shown is the 42-base CDR3, in frame from base 1. The data belong to a study of T cells in Graves' hyperthyroidism and ophthalmopathy (dated 2019 in TCRdb). The study in broad terms: Peripheral blood was sampled at the time of initial diagnosis, prior to any treatment. A discovery cohort of about a hundred patients, fewer than 50 with Graves' ophthalmopathy and over 55 with stable Graves' hyperthyroidism, was used to find distinguishing TCR V-J signatures. Prospective prediction of ophthalmopathy was tested in an independent validation cohort consisting of 18 to 20 hyperthyroidism patients and about 17 patients who later progressed to ophthalmopathy. For training and testing, the 80 to 100 patients in the discovery cohort were randomly divided in a 7:3 ratio. In several Graves' hyperthyroidism patients, the study also compared T-cell repertoires from thyroid tissue with T-cell repertoires from blood. Once sampling was done, hyperthyroidism patients were given methimazole at a starting dose of 30 mg daily, whereas ophthalmopathy patients were given high-dose intravenous methylprednisolone. The paper describes TCR Vbeta CDR3 sequencing of fewer than 150 peripheral blood samples, made up of about 40 ophthalmopathy patients, 70 to 80 hyperthyroidism patients and some 17 progressor patients. General study outcomes and caveats: No statistical method was used to set the sample size in advance, and investigators knew the group allocation. During validation, the model predicted progression to ophthalmopathy a median of around six months ahead of onset, with just under 71% sensitivity and less than 85% specificity. A 13 V-J signature model separated ophthalmopathy from stable hyperthyroidism, with around 90% sensitivity and roughly 84% specificity in cross-validation and 80%/75% in testing. Most expanded thyroid clonotypes (frequency above 0.001) were also found in blood, which suggests that blood repertoires may mirror thyroid immune responses.

Amplification of TCR beta CDR3 regions was carried out from RNA transcripts. For the first round of RT-PCR on the TCR CDR3, the HTBI primer set was used together with the Qiagen OneStep RT-PCR kit. A second multiplex PCR round built the libraries, followed by size selection and purification. The libraries were sequenced on an Illumina HiSeq2000 using paired-end 100 bp reads. As for the original processing: SOAPnuke was used to process the raw data, removing reads that contained adapters or uncalled bases, had a mean Phred below 15, or lacked an exact match to the constant primer or identifier. COPE v1.2.5 was used to merge the high-quality paired reads, and each unique nucleotide sequence was defined as a clonotype. MiTCR v1.1 was used to align clonotypes to the IMGT TRBV, TRBD and TRBJ reference segments. Only V-J combinations with frequency above 0.0001, covering about 99% of repertoires, were analysed. A TCS score was defined as the ratio between F50 (clonal expansion) and ExV (chaos), using BLOSUM62-based TCRdist between CDR3 peptides within each V-J. Welch's t-statistics and random forest reduced fewer than 550 V-J features to 13, which were used in a naive Bayes classifier (R e1071). TCRdb reprocessed the public reads (quality trimming at Q25 with fastp, clone calling with MiXCR) and kept in-frame beta chains. One record per CDR3 amino acid sequence lists the most common genes and DNA. The authors' filters were not applied to this entry. A total of 300,000 to 400,000 distinct CDR3 sequences appear in this sample, around 20% of them only once. In total, the top ten clones hold 50% of the sample.

Stable Graves' hyperthyroidism was defined as the absence of progression to ophthalmopathy over 18 months of follow-up. Hyperthyroidism patients were newly diagnosed, with disease duration under 2 months, and aged 18 to 65 years. Patients with uncontrolled infections, other autoimmune diseases, pregnancy or lactation were excluded. Diagnoses relied on clinical symptoms, serum thyroxine and TRAb, thyroid ultrasound and orbital computed tomography. PBMCs were isolated from approximately 10 ml of fresh peripheral blood by Ficoll-Paque density gradient centrifugation. Total RNA was extracted with Trizol reagent, and quality was checked on an Agilent 2100 Bioanalyzer.

This chain is built from TRBV11-2 and TRBJ1-4; no D gene can be assigned with confidence. The receptor comes from a woman aged 45-59 years with Graves' hyperthyroidism. Sequencing input: blood. The DNA is as follows: TGTGCCAGCAGCTTCTCTGCAACTAATGAAAAACTGTTTTTT. This is translated as CASSFSATNEKLFF.